The next 21 T cell receptor beta chains were all read from a single sample in a study of T cells in Graves' hyperthyroidism and ophthalmopathy. TCR beta CDR3 regions were amplified from RNA transcripts. The HTBI primer set drove a first-round RT-PCR of the TCR CDR3. TCRdb ran MiXCR on the multiplex PCR reads and lists one entry per CDR3 protein. The sample comprises around 490,000 distinct CDR3 sequences, 20% of which are singletons, and 45% to 50% rests with the top ten. The source material was blood. All receptors come from a man aged 40-49 years with Graves' ophthalmopathy.

In this sample, this clonotype turned up a few times. The V gene is TRBV20-1, the J gene TRBJ2-7; D might be TRBD2 (7 bases). The V end lost 3 bases, the J end lost 7 bases, and 28 bases lay between the germline ends. CDR3 length: 17 amino acids. Germline lookup yields CDR1 DFQATT and CDR2 SNEGSKA (reference sequence). This CDR3 is CSARPVSGGHKLWEQYF. The CDR3 DNA reads TGCAGTGCTAGGCCCGTATCGGGGGGACATAAACTCTGGGAGCAGTACTTC.

This clonotype was seen a few times. The chain has TRBV7-3 and TRBJ1-5; D possibly corresponds to TRBD1 (6 bases). CDR1 and CDR2 from the germline V gene are SGHTA and FQGTGA. Trimming took off 1 base at V and 11 bases at J, with 12 bases between the two ends. This CDR3 region has 13 residues. The CDR3 region has the DNA TGTGCCAGCAGCTTAAGTAAGGACAGTACCCAGCATTTT. Translated: CASSLSKDSTQHF.

This clonotype appeared many times. The chain joins TRBV13 to TRBJ2-7; tentatively, D is TRBD1 (6 bases). V was shortened by 5 bases and J by 3 bases, with 17 bases between the two germline ends. The CDR3 contains 15 residues. The germline V gene has CDR1 PRHDT and CDR2 FYEKMQ (reference sequence). The CDR3 bases are TGTGCCAGCAGCGACCGGGACAACGCTGTCTACGAGCAGTACTTC. It is translated as CASSDRDNAVYEQYF.

Concerning this clonotype: A much larger clone is a single base away; this may be a read error. The chain joins TRBV30 to TRBJ1-1; D gene ambiguous. V was trimmed by 0 bases and J by 2 bases, leaving 10 bases between them. Per the germline V gene, CDR1 is GTSNPN and CDR2 is SVGIG (reference sequence). The CDR3 has 14 residues. Here the CDR3 DNA reads TGTGCCTGGAGTGTGGGTCCTGCTAACACTGAAGCTTTCTTT. Translation: CAWSVGPANTEAFF.

This clonotype was picked up a small number of times. The CDR3 region is CASSSSGTGENIQYF. In DNA form, the CDR3 reads TGTGCCAGCAGCTCTTCCGGGACAGGGGAAAACATTCAGTACTTC. The chain is built from TRBV28 and TRBJ2-4, with 10 bases fitting TRBD1. Germline CDR1 is MDHEN and CDR2 is SYDVKM. V shed 6 bases, J shed 5 bases, and the junction held 7 bases outside the gene matches. The length of the CDR3 is 15 residues.

This clonotype was counted a single time. The chain couples TRBV12-5 to TRBJ2-5; 8 nucleotides match TRBD2. The germline V gene encodes CDR1 LGHNT and CDR2 FRNRAP. J lost 6 bases, V lost 6 bases, and 15 bases had no gene match. This CDR3 is 16 amino acids long. Written as DNA, the CDR3 is TGTGCTAGTGGGACTAACGGGGGGGCGCTAAGGAAGACCCAGTACTTC. Translating gives CASGTNGGALRKTQYF.

There are many counts of this clonotype. This chain uses TRBV5-1 with TRBJ1-1; D ambiguous. Germline V lookup: CDR1 SGHRS, CDR2 YFSETQ. The CDR3 has 13 amino acids. Between the trimmed V and J ends, which lost 5 bases and 1 base, there was a span of 9 bases. In DNA form, the CDR3 reads TGCGCCAGCAGGATCTCGGAGAACACTGAAGCTTTCTTT. It encodes CASRISENTEAFF.

This clonotype was recorded many times. This chain connects TRBV27 to TRBJ2-3, with 8 bases identical to TRBD2. Germline-derived CDR1 and CDR2 are MNHEY and SMNVEV (reference sequence). The CDR3 runs 17 residues. V gave up 3 bases and J gave up 3 bases; unmatched junction bases: 11. CDR3 DNA: TGTGCCAGCAGTTTCCAGCGGAGCGGGAGTGGTACAGATACGCAGTATTTT. Translating gives CASSFQRSGSGTDTQYF.

This clonotype has only a few counts. This sequence joins TRBV11-2 and TRBJ1-2; 7 nucleotides agree with TRBD1. This CDR3 contains 15 residues. V shed 5 bases, J shed 2 bases, and the junction held 8 bases outside the gene matches. The germline V gene encodes CDR1 SGHAT and CDR2 FQNNGV. CDR3 region: CASSPRTGSNYGYTF. CDR3 sequence (DNA): TGTGCCAGCAGCCCGAGGACAGGTTCGAACTATGGCTACACCTTC.

The rearrangement uses TRBV7-2 and TRBJ2-7; no clear D gene. The germline gives CDR1 SGHTA, CDR2 FQGNSA. Between the trimmed V and J ends, which lost 5 bases and 3 bases, there was a span of 14 bases. The CDR3 covers 14 residues. In DNA, the CDR3 is TGTGCCAGCAGCGTACCAACAGCCCGCTACGAGCAGTACTTC. Translating it yields CASSVPTARYEQYF.

This clonotype occurred many times. The chain has TRBV28 and TRBJ2-1; tentatively, D is TRBD1 or TRBD2 (5 bases each). The V gene lost 10 bases and the J gene lost 4 bases, with 23 bases spanning the gap. Germline V gives CDR1 MDHEN, CDR2 SYDVKM. This CDR3 region has 16 residues. In DNA, the CDR3 is TGTGCCACCGTCTCGTCGGGGCAAGGGGAGTACAATGAGCAGTTCTTC. This codes for CATVSSGQGEYNEQFF.

This clonotype has at least ten counts. The chain joins TRBV28 to TRBJ2-1; D could derive from TRBD1 or TRBD2 (5 bases each). Trimming took 6 bases from V and 4 from J, leaving 13 bases between them. The germline CDR1 and CDR2 sequences are MDHEN and SYDVKM. The CDR3 is made up of 14 amino acids. The CDR3 bases are TGTGCCAGCAGCCGGGGCGACCTTTACAATGAGCAGTTCTTC. Protein: CASSRGDLYNEQFF.

In its sample, this clonotype was seen a few times. The chain couples TRBV5-1 to TRBJ1-2, with TRBD1 matching over 7 bases. Germline V gives CDR1 SGHRS, CDR2 YFSETQ. V dropped 3 bases and J dropped 8; count of bases not matched to a gene: 7. The CDR3 runs 13 residues. CDR3 bases: TGCGCCAGCAGCTGGGGACAGTCGGACGGCTACACCTTC. Encoded protein: CASSWGQSDGYTF.

With respect to this clonotype: Since a much larger clone is just one base distant, this may be a read error. This chain uses TRBV28 with TRBJ1-5; D gene ambiguous. Germline CDR1 is MDHEN and CDR2 is SYDVKM. CDR3 size: 12 residues. Deletions cut 1 base from V and 5 bases from J, with 3 bases between. The chain's CDR3 is CASSLLHQPQHF. CDR3 sequence (DNA): TGTGCCAGCAGTTTATTGCATCAGCCCCAGCATTTT.

J is TRBJ1-6 and V is TRBV28; perhaps TRBD1 as D (5 bases). Germline CDR1 is MDHEN and CDR2 is SYDVKM. The CDR3 extends over 14 amino acids. Trimming left V 6 bases short and J 8 bases short, with 14 bases between. CDR3 protein: CASSPGPRDSPLHF. The DNA for the CDR3 is TGTGCCAGCAGCCCGGGGCCACGGGATTCACCCCTCCACTTT.

The CDR3 loop reads CASSPRGTEQYF. The CDR3 DNA reads as TGTGCCAGCAGCCCTCGGGGGACCGAGCAGTACTTC. The chain is built from TRBV27 and TRBJ2-7, with D tentatively TRBD2 (6 bases). Germline V lookup: CDR1 MNHEY, CDR2 SMNVEV (reference sequence). Trimming removed 6 bases from V and 6 bases from J, with 12 bases in between. The CDR3 spans 12 residues.

This clonotype was seen a few times. The genes are TRBV28 and TRBJ2-7, with no clear D. The CDR3 covers 14 residues. The V end was cut by 6 bases, the J end by 2 bases, with 14 bases between. Germline CDR1 and CDR2: MDHEN and SYDVKM. The CDR3 DNA follows: TGTGCCAGCAGCCTAACGGGTTTTCCCTACGAGCAGTACTTC. Its protein is CASSLTGFPYEQYF. The whole variable domain, filled in from reference TRBV28 and TRBJ2-7, reads DVKVTQSSRYLVKRTGEKVFLECVQDMDHENMFWYRQDPGLGLRLIYFSYDVKMKEKGDIPEGYSVSREKKERFSLILESASTNQTSMYLCASSLTGFPYEQYFGPGTRLTVT.

The chain is built from TRBV28 and TRBJ2-2; D is perhaps TRBD1 or TRBD2 (5 bases each). The CDR3 length is 14 residues. Germline CDR1 is MDHEN and CDR2 is SYDVKM. Trimming left V 1 base short and J 7 bases short, with 10 bases between. The CDR3 reads CASSLSWGNGELFF. As DNA, the CDR3 is TGTGCCAGCAGTTTATCTTGGGGGAACGGGGAGCTGTTTTTT. Full variable domain (missing parts from reference TRBV28 and TRBJ2-2): DVKVTQSSRYLVKRTGEKVFLECVQDMDHENMFWYRQDPGLGLRLIYFSYDVKMKEKGDIPEGYSVSREKKERFSLILESASTNQTSMYLCASSLSWGNGELFFGEGSRLTVL.

This clonotype was picked up a small number of times. J is TRBJ1-6 and V is TRBV7-8; 7 positions agree with TRBD1. The V segment lost 3 bases and the J segment 2 bases; nucleotides outside the gene matches: 4. This CDR3 is built from 16 residues. The germline V gene has CDR1 SGHVS and CDR2 FQNEAQ. CDR3 in amino acids: CASSFYGQAYNSPLHF. DNA of the CDR3: TGTGCCAGCAGCTTCTATGGACAGGCCTATAATTCACCCCTCCACTTT.

This clonotype was counted a few times. The CDR3, as DNA: TGTGCCAGCAACCAGGGGGCGGTAACCGGGGAGCTGTTTTTT. This encodes CASNQGAVTGELFF. The rearrangement joins TRBV6-1 to TRBJ2-2; TRBD1 aligns across 8 bases. The V segment lost 7 bases and the J segment 5 bases; nucleotides outside the gene matches: 6. This CDR3 region has 14 residues. The germline CDR1 and CDR2 sequences are MNHNS and SASEGT.

Only a few counts were recorded for this clonotype. The chain has TRBV30 and TRBJ2-7, with TRBD1 as a possible D gene (6 bases). The CDR3 has 13 residues. The germline CDR1 and CDR2 sequences are GTSNPN and SVGIG (reference sequence). The ends were cut back, 6 bases at V and 2 bases at J, with 14 bases in the middle. Written as DNA, the CDR3 is TGTGCCTGTCGTGGACAGATCGCCTACGAGCAGTACTTC. This codes for CACRGQIAYEQYF.